There are a few counts of the clone carrying this T cell receptor (beta chain). What it binds is not known. Between the trimmed V and J ends, which lost 1 base and 7 bases, there was a span of 16 bases. The V gene's germline CDR1 is LGHNA and CDR2 YNFKEQ. The CDR3 runs 15 residues. This record belongs to a study of lymphopenia after photon versus proton radiotherapy. Findings of the study overall: After the lymphocyte nadir, photon-treated repertoires showed oligoclonal expansion, especially of CD8+ Temra cells. Relative stability marked proton patients; photon patients lost diversity and naive cells.

Generated by immunoSEQ multiplex PCR, the TCRdb table keeps only in-frame clones and is missing some. The sample shows about 50,000 clones, approximately 92% of them seen only once. Here the sequenced sample was peripheral blood, taken from a patient treated with photon-based radiotherapy. The source is a middle-aged woman with cholangiocarcinoma. The chain recombines TRBV4-2 with TRBJ1-1, with a weak D call TRBD1 (5 bases). In nucleotides, the CDR3 is TGTGCCAGCAGCCAAGGCGCGACAGTGAGCATTGAAGCTTTCTTT. It specifies CASSQGATVSIEAFF.